The 24 T cell receptor beta chains below come from one sample, sequenced in a study of T-cell reconstitution after alpha-beta-depleted transplantation in children. TCRbeta library preparation incorporated unique molecular identifiers. TCRdb called the PCR reads again in MiXCR, with one record for every CDR3 protein. Here the sample spans about 830,000 distinct CDR3 sequences, about 15% being singletons. The sequenced sample was PBMCs, mostly from graft donor cells, obtained 360 days after TCRalphabeta/CD19-depleted stem cell transplant. These receptors were collected from a male patient under 18 who had a stem cell transplant for acute lymphoblastic leukemia, so the T cells may come from the graft donor.

The rearrangement links TRBV25-1 to TRBJ2-1, with D perhaps TRBD1 or TRBD2 (5 bases each). The CDR3 runs to 13 residues. CDR1 is MGHDK, CDR2 SYGVNS, per germline. The germline V and J ends were trimmed by 3 bases and 6 bases, with 9 bases remaining between them. CDR3 in amino acids: CASSEGVGNEQFF. The CDR3 bases are TGTGCCAGCAGTGAGGGGGTCGGCAATGAGCAGTTCTTC.

This clonotype was counted ten times or more. This chain uses TRBV6-5 with TRBJ2-7; 8 bases are shared with TRBD2. Looked up from germline, CDR1 is MNHEY and CDR2 is SVGAGI. This CDR3 has 15 amino acids. The J segment lost 0 bases and the V segment lost 6 bases, leaving 7 bases of the junction unmatched. Written as DNA, the CDR3 is TGTGCCAGCAGCCCCGGGAGGGGGAACTCCTACGAGCAGTACTTC. Protein: CASSPGRGNSYEQYF.

CDR3 loop: CASSLGLRQGTSYEQYF. DNA for the CDR3: TGTGCCAGCAGCTTAGGCCTCCGACAGGGGACCTCCTACGAGCAGTACTTC. This chain uses TRBV7-9 with TRBJ2-7; 8 bases align to TRBD1. V gave up 1 base and J gave up 0 bases; unmatched junction bases: 8. The CDR3 contains 17 residues. Germline V gene sequence: CDR1 SEHNR, CDR2 FQNEAQ (reference sequence).

The chain has TRBV7-3 and TRBJ1-6; TRBD1 aligns across 8 bases. The CDR3 covers 15 residues. After removal of 5 bases from V and 13 bases from J, the junction contained 13 bases not matched to a gene. Germline lookup yields CDR1 SGHTA and CDR2 FQGTGA. The CDR3 protein is CASSVTSGGGSPLHF. CDR3 coding DNA: TGTGCCAGCAGCGTGACATCAGGGGGCGGTTCTCCCCTCCACTTT. The full variable domain, rest sourced from reference TRBV7-3 and TRBJ1-6, is GAGVSQTPSNKVTEKGKYVELRCDPISGHTALYWYRQSLGQGPEFLIYFQGTGAADDSGLPNDRFFAVRPEGSVSTLKIQRTERGDSAVYLCASSVTSGGGSPLHFGNGTRLTVT.

The sample holds many counts of this clonotype. The rearrangement uses TRBV28 and TRBJ2-7, with unresolved D. V was clipped by 4 bases and J by 8 bases, with 9 bases between them. The CDR3 consists of 11 residues. Germline values: CDR1 MDHEN, CDR2 SYDVKM. In DNA, the CDR3 is TGTGCCAGCAGTTCTCGTCCCCAGCAGTACTTC. Its protein is CASSSRPQQYF.

The chain has TRBV5-1 and TRBJ2-1; 7 bases match TRBD1. The germline CDR1 and CDR2 sequences are SGHRS and YFSETQ. V lost 3 bases, J lost 7 bases, and 10 bases stayed unmatched. This CDR3 has 15 residues. The CDR3 region is CASSSGTARGNEQFF. Written as DNA, the CDR3 is TGCGCCAGCAGCTCCGGGACAGCTCGCGGGAATGAGCAGTTCTTC.

This clonotype was observed a handful of times. This sequence joins TRBV5-1 and TRBJ2-3; TRBD2 is a possible D gene (6 bases). CDR1 and CDR2 from the germline V gene are SGHRS and YFSETQ. The V gene lost 4 bases and the J gene lost 1 base, with 13 bases spanning the gap. The length of the CDR3 is 15 residues. In DNA form, the CDR3 reads TGCGCCAGCAGCCTGAACTGGGGGGGCACAGATACGCAGTATTTT. Amino acids: CASSLNWGGTDTQYF.

This clonotype was seen ten or more times. J is TRBJ2-7 and V is TRBV4-1; a weak D match, TRBD2 (5 bases). This CDR3 is 13 amino acids long. Germline V gene data show CDR1 as MGHRA and CDR2 as YSYEKL. Trimming removed 4 bases at V and 4 bases at J, with 11 bases between. The CDR3 reads CASSPLEGYEQYF. DNA of the CDR3: TGCGCCAGCAGCCCCCTAGAGGGATACGAGCAGTACTTC.

The table lists this clonotype with a few counts. V usage is TRBV12-5 and J usage is TRBJ2-1, with 9 bases matching TRBD2. With V trimmed by 1 base and J by 5 bases, 3 bases remained unmatched. Germline V CDR1 and CDR2: LGHNT, FRNRAP. There are 15 residues in the CDR3. CDR3 region: CASGLGLAGHNEQFF. CDR3 DNA: TGTGCTAGTGGTTTGGGGCTAGCGGGACACAATGAGCAGTTCTTC.

The chain has TRBV4-2 and TRBJ2-5; no firm D call. The CDR3 length is 16 residues. Trimming removed 3 bases from V and 2 bases from J, with 16 bases in between. In germline, CDR1 is LGHNA, CDR2 YNFKEQ. CDR3 region: CASSQGTQGFQETQYF. The CDR3 DNA sequence: TGTGCCAGCAGCCAGGGTACCCAAGGATTTCAAGAGACCCAGTACTTC.

The V gene is TRBV12-3 or TRBV12-4, the J gene TRBJ2-3; no clear D gene. Trimming left V 5 bases short and J 1 base short, with 10 bases between. CDR3 size: 14 residues. CDR3 in amino acids: CASSRTVRTDTQYF. Here the CDR3 DNA reads TGTGCCAGCAGTCGGACCGTTCGCACAGATACGCAGTATTTT.

The chain recombines TRBV4-1 with TRBJ2-7, with D tentatively TRBD2 (6 bases). V was trimmed by 1 base and J by 5 bases, leaving 12 bases between them. Looked up from germline, CDR1 is MGHRA and CDR2 is YSYEKL. The CDR3 is 14 amino acids. The CDR3 nucleotides read TGCGCCAGCAGCCAAGCGGAGGGCGTAAACGAGCAGTACTTC. It encodes CASSQAEGVNEQYF.

The rearrangement uses TRBV2 and TRBJ2-4, with D uncertain. This CDR3 comprises 11 residues. In germline, CDR1 is SNHLY, CDR2 FYNNEI. The V and J ends lost 2 bases and 6 bases respectively, with 2 bases between them. CDR3 in amino acids: CASSEINIQYF. In DNA form, the CDR3 reads TGTGCCAGCAGTGAAATAAACATTCAGTACTTC.

The J gene is TRBJ2-2, the V gene TRBV7-8; D uncertain. Germline CDR1 is SGHVS and CDR2 is FQNEAQ. The length of the CDR3 is 19 residues. V was trimmed by 5 bases and J by 2 bases, leaving 24 bases between them. The DNA for the CDR3 is TGTGCCAGCAGCCCCTACCGACCAGTCGGACGGTTTAACACCGGGGAGCTGTTTTTT. It yields the protein CASSPYRPVGRFNTGELFF.

The chain combines TRBV5-1 with TRBJ2-1; 8 nucleotides align to TRBD2. This CDR3 comprises 16 residues. Germline loops: CDR1 SGHRS, CDR2 YFSETQ. J lost 6 bases, V lost 4 bases, and 12 bases had no gene match. CDR3 sequence (DNA): TGCGCCAGCAGCCAAGAAGGGACTAGATGGTCCAATGAGCAGTTCTTC. This encodes CASSQEGTRWSNEQFF.

The chain recombines TRBV7-9 with TRBJ2-3; D is possibly TRBD2 (6 bases). The CDR3 is 15 residues long. V gave up 3 bases and J gave up 1 base, with 11 bases separating them. Germline CDR1 and CDR2: SEHNR and FQNEAQ (reference sequence). CDR3 nucleotide sequence: TGTGCCAGCAGCTTCGTCCGCGGGGGCACAGATACGCAGTATTTT. Its protein is CASSFVRGGTDTQYF.

The genes are TRBV20-1 and TRBJ1-5, with D hard to call. Between the trimmed V and J ends, which lost 4 bases and 0 bases, there was a span of 10 bases. The germline V gene encodes CDR1 DFQATT and CDR2 SNEGSKA (reference sequence). CDR3 length equals 14 residues. The CDR3 DNA reads as TGCAGTGCTACCCGGTCTCTTAGCAATCAGCCCCAGCATTTT. This sequence encodes CSATRSLSNQPQHF.

Here the CDR3 reads CASSALTVLDQYF. The DNA for the CDR3 is TGTGCCAGCAGTGCCCTGACAGTATTAGACCAGTACTTC. The V call is TRBV12-3 or TRBV12-4, the J call TRBJ2-5; possible D gene TRBD1, 5 bases. The V end was cut by 5 bases, the J end by 10 bases, with 17 bases between. This CDR3 is built from 13 residues.

This clonotype was observed a few times. The gene calls are TRBV12-3 or TRBV12-4 and TRBJ2-2; no firm D call. With 10 bases removed from V and 5 bases from J, the gap between germline ends came to 11 bases. The CDR3 has 12 residues. Written as DNA, the CDR3 is TGTGCCACCAGAGCCCCGACCGGGGAGCTGTTTTTT. It codes for CATRAPTGELFF.

The chain couples TRBV18 to TRBJ1-4; the D is unclear. The V gene's germline CDR1 is KGHSH and CDR2 LQKENI. This CDR3 is 12 amino acids long. The V end lost 3 bases, the J end lost 8 bases, and 7 bases lay between the germline ends. CDR3 nucleotide sequence: TGTGCCAGCTCACCCCAGGCAGAAAAACTGTTTTTT. It is translated as CASSPQAEKLFF.

The J gene is TRBJ1-1, the V gene TRBV5-8; unclear D gene. CDR1 and CDR2 from the germline V gene are SGHTS and YDEGEE. The CDR3 covers 13 residues. Trimming took 4 bases from V and 5 from J, leaving 12 bases between them. DNA for the CDR3: TGTGCCAGCAGCCTTGGAAGGAAGACTGAAGCTTTCTTT. Protein: CASSLGRKTEAFF.

This clonotype was seen more than once but under ten times. The rearrangement joins TRBV19 to TRBJ2-5; D is tentatively TRBD1 or TRBD2 (5 bases each). This CDR3 has 13 residues. Trimming left V 4 bases short and J 6 bases short, with 12 bases between. Germline lookup yields CDR1 LNHDA and CDR2 SQIVND (reference sequence). Written as DNA, the CDR3 is TGTGCCAGTAGTAGTGGGGGAAGGAAGACCCAGTACTTC. It translates to CASSSGGRKTQYF.

The sample holds a few counts of this clonotype. J is TRBJ2-7 and V is TRBV5-1, with D unresolved. Per germline, CDR1 SGHRS and CDR2 YFSETQ. The CDR3 consists of 12 residues. The CDR3 reads CESESHSYEQYF. CDR3 DNA sequence: TGCGAATCGGAGAGCCACTCCTACGAGCAGTACTTC.

There are a few counts of this clonotype. V and J are TRBV20-1 and TRBJ1-6; D gene unclear. The V and J ends lost 8 bases and 8 bases respectively, with 13 bases between them. Germline CDR1 is DFQATT and CDR2 is SNEGSKA (reference sequence). The CDR3 is made up of 12 amino acids. The CDR3 coding sequence is TGCAGTATAAAGGACGGTTATTCACCCCTCCACTTT. Translation: CSIKDGYSPLHF.